This TCR beta chain is from a study of T cell changes during pregnancy in multiple sclerosis. This clone was found once. Only in-frame clones appear in the TCRdb table, and some are missing; sequencing was by immunoSEQ multiplex PCR. The table lists approximately 100,000 clones, 91% of them singletons. CDR1 is MNHEY and CDR2 is SVGAGI in the germline V gene. Trimming took 6 bases from V and 0 from J, leaving 8 bases between them. This CDR3 contains 13 residues. The TCR originated in a female donor with multiple sclerosis, enrolled in a pregnancy study. The chain combines TRBV6-5 with TRBJ1-1; no reliable D call. Sequencing used peripheral blood, obtained in the second trimester of pregnancy. The CDR3 here is CASRRYMNTEAFF. Here the CDR3 DNA reads TGTGCCAGCAGAAGATACATGAACACTGAAGCTTTCTTT.